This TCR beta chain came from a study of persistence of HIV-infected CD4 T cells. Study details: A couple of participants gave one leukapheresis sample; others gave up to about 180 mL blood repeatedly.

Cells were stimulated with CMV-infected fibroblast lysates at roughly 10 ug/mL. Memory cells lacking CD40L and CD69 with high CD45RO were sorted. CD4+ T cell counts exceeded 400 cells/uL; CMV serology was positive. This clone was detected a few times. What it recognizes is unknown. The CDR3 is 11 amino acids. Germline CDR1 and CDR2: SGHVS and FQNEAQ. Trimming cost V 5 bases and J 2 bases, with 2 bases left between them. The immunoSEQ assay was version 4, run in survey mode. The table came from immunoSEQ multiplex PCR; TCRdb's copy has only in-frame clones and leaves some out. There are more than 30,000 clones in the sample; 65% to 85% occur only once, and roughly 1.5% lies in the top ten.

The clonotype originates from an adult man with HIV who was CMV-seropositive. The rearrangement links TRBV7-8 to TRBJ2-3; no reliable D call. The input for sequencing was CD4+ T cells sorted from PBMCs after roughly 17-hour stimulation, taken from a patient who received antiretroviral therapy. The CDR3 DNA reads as TGTGCCAGCAGCCTCACAGATACGCAGTATTTT. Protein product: CASSLTDTQYF.